This paragraph reports one TCR beta chain. Antigen unknown. This specimen comes from a study of cytomegalovirus exposure and HLA in healthy donors. The PCR used 60 Vbeta and 13 Jbeta primers. The repertoire was sequenced with immunoSEQ multiplex PCR; TCRdb's copy has only in-frame clones and lacks some. The sample has 200,000 or so clones, roughly 83% seen once. Study-level points and caveats: Earlier analysis looked at TCR beta V segments, and most were productive about 90% or about 30% of the time. An assumption of roughly uniform sequencing depth across donors underlay the presence/absence analyses.

Germline V lookup: CDR1 MNHNY, CDR2 SVGAGI (reference sequence). V was pared by 7 bases and J by 4 bases, with 14 bases between. The CDR3 runs to 13 residues. The chain combines TRBV6-6 with TRBJ2-7; D gene ambiguous. The sequencing sample was made of PBMCs. The sequence derives from a boy between 10 and 17 years old in good health and CMV-seronegative. CDR3 sequence reads: CASTPNPRYEQYF. As DNA, the CDR3 is TGTGCCAGCACCCCGAACCCTAGGTACGAGCAGTACTTC.